These 19 T cell receptor beta chains share one sample of origin, sequenced in a study of CD8+CD57+ T cells in acquired aplastic anemia. TCR beta VDJ and CDR3 profiling used genomic DNA as template. TCRdb reanalysed the reads using MiXCR and keeps one entry per CDR3 protein. The table has under 200,000 distinct CDR3 sequences, under 75% seen once. The sequenced sample was sorted CD4+, CD8+, or CD8+CD57+ T cells (not recorded which) from PBMCs. These receptors came from a human donor in good health.

This clonotype showed up just a few times. V is TRBV14 and J is TRBJ2-5; a weak D match, TRBD2 (5 bases). Looked up from germline, CDR1 is SGHDN and CDR2 is FVKESK. The CDR3 covers 13 residues. The V end was cut by 4 bases, the J end by 5 bases, with 11 bases between. CDR3 sequence: CASSLNTGETQYF. The CDR3 DNA reads TGTGCCAGCAGCCTTAACACGGGGGAGACCCAGTACTTC. Full variable domain (outside the CDR3, taken from reference TRBV14 and TRBJ2-5): EAGVTQFPSHSVIEKGQTVTLRCDPISGHDNLYWYRRVMGKEIKFLLHFVKESKQDESGMPNNRFLAERTGGTYSTLKVQPAELEDSGVYFCASSLNTGETQYFGPGTRLLVL.

This clonotype appeared once. The CDR3 coding sequence is TGCGCCAGCAAGGTTACAAGTAGCTCCTACGAGCAGTACTTC. It translates to CASKVTSSSYEQYF. The chain carries TRBV5-1 and TRBJ2-7; D gene ambiguous. The CDR3 extends over 14 amino acids. The germline V and J ends were trimmed by 6 bases and 0 bases, with 13 bases remaining between them. Germline V gene lookup returns CDR1 SGHRS and CDR2 YFSETQ. The entire variable domain, with the rest obtained from reference TRBV5-1 and TRBJ2-7, is as follows: KAGVTQTPRYLIKTRGQQVTLSCSPISGHRSVSWYQQTPGQGLQFLFEYFSETQRNKGNFPGRFSGRQFSNSRSEMNVSTLELGDSALYLCASKVTSSSYEQYFGPGTRLTVT.

V and J are TRBV10-1 and TRBJ2-2; D is uncertain. V lost 10 bases and J lost 1, with 10 bases in between. Germline V gives CDR1 WNHNN, CDR2 SYGVQD (reference sequence). This CDR3 contains 13 residues. The CDR3 DNA sequence: TGCGCCATCCAGTCGGAGAACACCGGGGAGCTGTTTTTT. Translated, it gives CAIQSENTGELFF.

The rearrangement links TRBV20-1 to TRBJ2-3; no definite D call. This CDR3 has 12 amino acids. The germline V gene has CDR1 DFQATT and CDR2 SNEGSKA (reference sequence). Trimming pared 0 bases from V and 6 bases from J, leaving 7 bases between. CDR3 loop: CSARDIGDTQYF. CDR3 in DNA: TGCAGTGCTAGAGATATAGGGGATACGCAGTATTTT.

This chain joins TRBV19 and TRBJ1-1; 8 bases line up with TRBD1. Germline CDR1 is LNHDA and CDR2 is SQIVND (reference sequence). V shed 2 bases and J 1 base; nucleotides not matched to a gene: 9. The CDR3 is 17 amino acids. Here the CDR3 DNA reads TGTGCCAGTAGTATATGGCCCCGGACAGGGAGGAACACTGAAGCTTTCTTT. As protein: CASSIWPRTGRNTEAFF.

This clonotype was seen only a few times. A much more abundant neighbour one base away suggests this may be a read error. The conserved closing phenylalanine or tryptophan is absent in this CDR3, likely reflecting a read error. The rearrangement uses TRBV9 and TRBJ2-3; 11 bases map to TRBD2. V lost 4 bases and J lost 4; bases outside the gene matches: 8. This CDR3 is 16 amino acids long. CDR1 is SGDLS, CDR2 YYNGEE, per germline. The CDR3 region has the DNA TGTGCCAGCAGCCCCCGGGTAGCGGGGGGGCCAGATACGCAGTATTTG. It codes for CASSPRVAGGPDTQYL.

CDR3 protein: CASSYAAVTDTQYF. Here the CDR3 DNA reads TGTGCCAGCAGTTACGCCGCGGTGACAGATACGCAGTATTTT. The rearrangement links TRBV6-5 to TRBJ2-3, with D hard to call. Trimming stripped 2 bases from V and 3 bases from J, with 9 bases between. This CDR3 region has 14 residues. Germline values: CDR1 MNHEY, CDR2 SVGAGI.

V gene TRBV7-9 combines with J gene TRBJ2-7; 10 nucleotides match TRBD2. From germline, CDR1 is SEHNR and CDR2 FQNEAQ (reference sequence). This CDR3 is built from 14 residues. Trimming at V came to 8 bases and at J to 5 bases, leaving 9 bases not matched to a gene. CDR3 residues: CASGVAGGRNEQYF. DNA of the CDR3: TGTGCCAGCGGAGTAGCGGGAGGTCGGAACGAGCAGTACTTC.

The V call is TRBV7-3, the J call TRBJ2-1; maybe TRBD2 (6 bases). The length of the CDR3 is 15 residues. Trimming pared 0 bases from V and 6 bases from J, leaving 12 bases between. Looked up from germline, CDR1 is SGHTA and CDR2 is FQGTGA. The CDR3 coding sequence is TGTGCCAGCAGCTTAACGTTGGGGGGAAGCAATGAGCAGTTCTTC. Translation gives CASSLTLGGSNEQFF.

This clonotype has a count of ten or more. A much larger clonotype is one base distant, so this may be a read error. The CDR3 is CATSTLTGGPEGELLF. The CDR3 bases are TGTGCCACCAGTACCCTAACGGGAGGGCCTGAGGGGGAGCTGCTTTTT. The chain carries TRBV24-1 and TRBJ2-2; TRBD2 matches 8 bases. The germline V gene has CDR1 KGHDR and CDR2 SFDVKD. CDR3 size: 16 residues.

The chain uses TRBV2 and TRBJ2-5; perhaps D is TRBD1 or TRBD2 (5 bases each). Trimming shortened V by 10 bases and J by 7 bases, and 13 bases separated the two germline ends. The CDR3 runs to 11 residues. From germline, CDR1 is SNHLY and CDR2 FYNNEI. The chain's CDR3 is CANGAPRTQYF. CDR3 DNA: TGTGCCAACGGGGCTCCTAGGACCCAGTACTTC.

The gene calls are TRBV7-8 and TRBJ2-7, with 8 bases identical to TRBD1. The V and J ends lost 4 bases and 6 bases, in that order; junction bases with no gene match: 11. The CDR3 has 15 amino acids. CDR1 SGHVS and CDR2 FQNEAQ come from the germline V gene. The CDR3 spells CASSSGGASFPEQYF. The CDR3 DNA reads TGTGCCAGCAGCTCAGGGGGCGCGTCTTTTCCCGAGCAGTACTTC.

Regarding this clonotype: An end of the junction does not agree with germline; a read error may underlie this. This chain connects TRBV15 to TRBJ1-6; maybe TRBD1 (6 bases). This CDR3 is 13 amino acids long. Germline CDR1 and CDR2: LNHNV and YYDKDF (reference sequence). The DNA of the CDR3 is TGTGCCAGCAGCCCTAGGGGGGGATCACCCCTCCACTTT. Amino acid sequence: CASSPRGGSPLHF.

This chain connects TRBV18 to TRBJ2-3, with D possibly matching TRBD1 (6 bases). CDR1 and CDR2 from the germline V gene are KGHSH and LQKENI. This CDR3 has 15 amino acids. Trimming removed 1 base from V and 3 bases from J, with 11 bases in between. The CDR3 nucleotides read TGTGCCAGCTCACCACGATTAACAGGGACAGATACGCAGTATTTT. Translating gives CASSPRLTGTDTQYF.

The rearrangement links TRBV10-1 to TRBJ2-5, with a weak D call TRBD2 (5 bases). Germline V lookup: CDR1 WNHNN, CDR2 SYGVQD (reference sequence). This CDR3 comprises 14 residues. Trimming took 0 bases from V and 1 from J, leaving 6 bases between them. The CDR3 DNA reads TGCGCCAGCAGTGAGTCGGGGAGCCAAGAGACCCAGTACTTC. Amino acids: CASSESGSQETQYF.

The rearrangement joins TRBV7-9 to TRBJ2-5; D is ambiguous. CDR1 is SEHNR, CDR2 FQNEAQ, per germline (reference sequence). This CDR3 is built from 16 residues. With 3 bases removed from V and 3 bases from J, the gap between germline ends came to 17 bases. The CDR3 is CASSFSLSLQEETQYF. The CDR3 DNA reads TGTGCCAGCAGCTTCTCCCTATCCCTGCAAGAAGAGACCCAGTACTTC.

Only one count was recorded for this clonotype. J is TRBJ2-7 and V is TRBV7-9; possible D gene TRBD2, 6 bases. From germline, CDR1 is SEHNR and CDR2 FQNEAQ (reference sequence). This CDR3 contains 14 residues. V was pared by 1 base and J by 6 bases, with 13 bases between. The CDR3 DNA follows: TGTGCCAGCAGCTTAGTTAGCGGCTCCGGCGAGCAGTACTTC. It is translated as CASSLVSGSGEQYF.

The rearrangement joins TRBV20-1 to TRBJ2-7; the match to TRBD1 covers 8 bases. V shed 6 bases, J shed 2 bases, and the junction held 6 bases outside the gene matches. Germline loops: CDR1 DFQATT, CDR2 SNEGSKA (reference sequence). This CDR3 is built from 13 residues. CDR3 region: CSATTGGPYEQYF. The CDR3 DNA follows: TGCAGTGCCACCACAGGGGGTCCCTACGAGCAGTACTTC.

This clonotype was seen a handful of times. The V and J genes are TRBV10-1 and TRBJ2-5, with D hard to call. The CDR3 has 14 amino acids. Deletions cut 4 bases from V and 3 bases from J, with 12 bases between. The germline CDR1 and CDR2 sequences are WNHNN and SYGVQD (reference sequence). The CDR3 nucleotides are TGCGCCAGCAGTGTTCTTTCCGCAAAAGAGACCCAGTACTTC. Translating gives CASSVLSAKETQYF.